This T cell receptor (beta chain) was retrieved from a study of graft-versus-host responses after intestinal transplantation. The germline V and J ends were trimmed by 4 bases and 7 bases, with 13 bases remaining between them. Germline CDR1 reads GTSNPN; CDR2 reads SVGIG (reference sequence). The CDR3 has 13 residues. Study-level results: Maximum circulating GvH clone levels tracked with early post-transplant HvG decreases. GvH clonotypes were identified within recipient marrow, with a subset emerging first in ileum or blood. The presence of high graft-versus-host to host-versus-graft clonal ratios in allografts characterized patients with graft-donor T cell macrochimerism.

Using immunoSEQ multiplex PCR, the repertoire was profiled, and TCRdb retains in-frame clones only, with some absent. Among 21,000 or so clones, about 60% were seen once, and the ten largest hold 0.95% to 1.1%. V is TRBV30 and J is TRBJ1-4, with D unresolved. The source material was alloreactive CD4+ T cells from a mixed lymphocyte reaction culture, sampled before intestinal transplant. Described subset: CFSE-low proliferating T cells sorted from roughly six-day pre-transplant mixed lymphocyte reaction (GvH or HvG direction). This receptor was taken from a human patient who received an intestinal transplant. CDR3 nucleotides: TGTGCCTGGAACTACCCCTTGGGTGAAAAACTGTTTTTT. Translated, it gives CAWNYPLGEKLFF.